This TCR beta chain was profiled in a study of post-analysis software for immune sequencing data. Background on the study: Relapsing-remitting, secondary progressive and progressive-relapsing multiple sclerosis courses were included.

CDR3 length equals 15 residues. The germline V gene has CDR1 SGHDT and CDR2 YYEEEE. Trimming cost V 4 bases and J 4 bases, with 17 bases left between them. This clonotype occurred a few times. The antigen is unknown. Built from TCR beta cDNA, the libraries had unique molecular identifiers in them. Roughly 450,000 cDNA molecules came from approximately 1 to 10 million T cells. Using its own MiXCR run on the PCR reads, TCRdb lists one record per CDR3 protein. The repertoire includes about 560,000 distinct CDR3 sequences, roughly 47% of them detected once, and 1.5% to 2% sits in the top ten. Broader study findings: Versus controls, multiple sclerosis patients showed significantly lower diversity (normalized Chao1). Patients had higher frequencies than controls of about 5 TRBV segments, including TRBV5-6, TRBV5-1 and TRBV20-1. F measure clustering grouped samples strongly by preparation batch.

The source material was blood. This receptor was taken from a girl aged 5 to 17 with multiple sclerosis. The chain couples TRBV5-6 to TRBJ1-2, with D uncertain. This CDR3 is CASSMDYRWGYGYTF. Here the CDR3 DNA reads TGTGCCAGCAGCATGGATTACCGCTGGGGCTATGGCTACACCTTC.